This T cell receptor (beta chain) was documented in a study of long-term antiretroviral therapy in people with HIV. V was trimmed by 4 bases and J by 4 bases, leaving 10 bases between them. CDR3 length: 13 amino acids. Per germline, CDR1 SGHDN and CDR2 FVKESK. immunoSEQ v3.0 was run at survey level. Measured with immunoSEQ multiplex PCR; TCRdb has only the in-frame clones, and not every one. The sample comprises tens of thousands of clones, around 93% of which are singletons, and around 2.7% rests with the top ten. The sequences come from unsorted PBMCs, collected about 7.2 years after starting antiretroviral therapy. The sequence was collected from a middle-aged man with HIV. The genes are TRBV14 and TRBJ1-1, with D perhaps TRBD1 (5 bases). The CDR3 sequence is CASSPDRITEAFF. CDR3 in DNA: TGTGCCAGCAGCCCTGACAGAATCACTGAAGCTTTCTTT.